Each of the 10 T cell receptor beta chains below was sequenced from the same sample in a study of blood T cell repertoires in COVID-19. Only in-frame clones appear in the TCRdb table, and some are missing; sequencing was by immunoSEQ multiplex PCR. The table includes 150,000 to 200,000 clones, over 85% detected once. Material for sequencing was peripheral blood. These receptors came from a woman aged 60-75 years with COVID-19, enrolled during active disease.

This rearrangement joins TRBV7-2 to TRBJ2-7; possibly TRBD1 for D (5 bases). This CDR3 contains 15 residues. Trimming stripped 0 bases from V and 2 bases from J, with 11 bases between. The germline V gene encodes CDR1 SGHTA and CDR2 FQGNSA. The DNA for the CDR3 is TGTGCCAGCAGCTTAGCCTCGGTCAGGGCCTACGAGCAGTACTTC. Protein sequence: CASSLASVRAYEQYF.

Remarks on this clone: Its ends do not fully match the called genes, so a read error is possible. This sequence joins TRBV11-2 and TRBJ1-3, with D unclear. Germline V gene lookup returns CDR1 SGHAT and CDR2 FQNNGV. This CDR3 contains 11 residues. CDR3 bases: TGTGCCAGCAGCTTAGCCCGGGAAGTGGATTTT. Amino acid sequence: CASSLAREVDF.

The chain combines TRBV11-2 with TRBJ2-7; TRBD2 aligns across 11 bases. Losses at the gene ends were 0 bases for V and 3 bases for J; bases not matched to a gene: 10. The CDR3 sequence is 18 residues long. Per germline, CDR1 SGHAT and CDR2 FQNNGV. The CDR3 sequence is CASSLEGSSGGFLYEQYF. CDR3 coding DNA: TGTGCCAGCAGCTTAGAGGGGTCTAGCGGGGGGTTTCTCTACGAGCAGTACTTC.

The chain combines TRBV30 with TRBJ2-7; 11 bases are shared with TRBD2. The CDR3 loop spans 14 amino acids. V lost 4 bases to trimming and J lost 6 bases; unmatched junction nucleotides: 8. Looked up from germline, CDR1 is GTSNPN and CDR2 is SVGIG (reference sequence). Here the CDR3 DNA reads TGTGCCTGGAACACGGGACTAGCGGCCAGCGAGCAGTACTTC. It translates to CAWNTGLAASEQYF.

The CDR3 nucleotides are TGTGCCAGCATCCCCGCGGGGGCCTCCTACAATGAGCAGTTCTTC. Protein sequence: CASIPAGASYNEQFF. The chain joins TRBV6-5 to TRBJ2-1; TRBD2 might be the D (7 bases). V was cut by 7 bases and J by 0 bases, with 13 bases left in between. The V gene's germline CDR1 is MNHEY and CDR2 SVGAGI. The CDR3 has 15 amino acids.

The V call is TRBV15, the J call TRBJ2-7; tentatively, D is TRBD1 (6 bases). Trimming removed 0 bases from V and 5 bases from J, with 17 bases in between. Germline-derived CDR1 and CDR2 are LNHNV and YYDKDF (reference sequence). This CDR3 spans 16 amino acids. The CDR3 reads CATSRDMSGVLHEQYF. The CDR3 region has the DNA TGTGCCACCAGCAGAGATATGTCAGGGGTGCTTCACGAGCAGTACTTC.

The chain couples TRBV9 to TRBJ1-3, with TRBD1 matching 9 bases. The CDR3 has 17 residues. With 0 bases clipped from V and 1 base from J, the junction kept 5 bases outside the gene matches. Germline-derived CDR1 and CDR2 are SGDLS and YYNGEE. This chain's CDR3 is CASSVGQGQGSGNTIYF. In nucleotides, the CDR3 is TGTGCCAGCAGCGTAGGTCAGGGACAGGGATCTGGAAACACCATATATTTT.

The chain combines TRBV12-5 with TRBJ1-2; the D gene is possibly TRBD1 (5 bases). Per germline, CDR1 LGHNT and CDR2 FRNRAP. The CDR3 totals 13 residues. V dropped 2 bases and J dropped 3 bases, with 7 bases sitting between them. CDR3 sequence: CASGLRGDYGYTF. In DNA, the CDR3 is TGTGCTAGTGGTTTGCGGGGGGACTATGGCTACACCTTC.

The chain links TRBV19 to TRBJ1-1; D unclear. This CDR3 region has 16 residues. Germline CDR1 is LNHDA and CDR2 is SQIVND (reference sequence). V gave up 4 bases and J gave up 2 bases, with 17 bases separating them. The CDR3 reads CASSSGVFIPNTEAFF. CDR3 DNA sequence: TGTGCCAGTAGTAGCGGCGTCTTTATACCTAACACTGAAGCTTTCTTT.

This sequence joins TRBV18 and TRBJ1-4; 8 bases align to TRBD1. The junction had 3 bases not matched to a gene; V was cut back by 4 bases and J by 2 bases. Germline V gene data show CDR1 as KGHSH and CDR2 as LQKENI. The length of the CDR3 is 15 residues. CDR3 DNA sequence: TGTGCCAGCTCACGGACAGGGTCGACTAATGAAAAACTGTTTTTT. Its protein product is CASSRTGSTNEKLFF.